What follows are 24 T cell receptor beta chains derived from one specimen sequenced in a study of blood T cell repertoires in COVID-19. TCRdb's table, derived via immunoSEQ multiplex PCR, lists solely in-frame clones and lacks some. The sample carries just over 650,000 clones, around 90% recorded once. What was sequenced was peripheral blood. These receptors were collected from a woman aged 18 to 35 with acute or convalescent COVID-19.

The chain joins TRBV18 to TRBJ1-1; the D gene is possibly TRBD1 (6 bases). CDR1 is KGHSH and CDR2 is LQKENI in the germline V gene. Trimming cost V 3 bases and J 1 base, with 9 bases left between them. CDR3 length: 14 amino acids. The CDR3 bases are TGTGCCAGCTCACCGTGGGGACAGAACACTGAAGCTTTCTTT. Translation gives CASSPWGQNTEAFF.

The chain couples TRBV6-2 or TRBV6-3 to TRBJ2-1, with TRBD1 matching 9 bases. Germline V gives CDR1 MNHEY, CDR2 SVGEGT. Germline trimming cut 5 bases from V and 7 bases from J; bases unmatched to any gene: 6. The CDR3 covers 14 residues. DNA for the CDR3: TGTGCCAGCAGTAGGACAGGGGTTCTAAATGAGCAGTTCTTC. Protein sequence: CASSRTGVLNEQFF.

The chain joins TRBV6-6 to TRBJ2-3; 15 nucleotides align to TRBD2. CDR3 length: 16 residues. With 2 bases clipped from V and 6 bases from J, the junction kept 3 bases outside the gene matches. Germline assignment: CDR1 MNHNY and CDR2 SVGAGI (reference sequence). The DNA of the CDR3 is TGTGCCAGCAGTTACAGGACTAGCGGGGGGGCCGATACGCAGTATTTT. Its protein product is CASSYRTSGGADTQYF.

This clone has more than one count but fewer than ten. This chain uses TRBV21-1 with TRBJ1-1; the table calls TRBD1, which could not be checked here. TRBV21-1 is deemed a pseudogene. The CDR3 has 12 residues. For the CDR3, the DNA is TGTGCCAGAGGAAACAGGGTCCCCCAGGCTTTCTTT. Residues: CARGNRVPQAFF.

The V and J genes are TRBV29-1 and TRBJ1-2, with D uncertain. Trimming pared 3 bases from V and 4 bases from J, leaving 12 bases between. This CDR3 spans 13 amino acids. The germline V gene has CDR1 SQVTM and CDR2 ANQGSEA. The DNA of the CDR3 is TGCAGCGTTGAGGGAGGTCAGAGCTATGGCTACACCTTC. It translates to CSVEGGQSYGYTF. Full variable domain (missing parts from reference TRBV29-1 and TRBJ1-2): SAVISQKPSRDICQRGTSLTIQCQVDSQVTMMFWYRQQPGQSLTLIATANQGSEATYESGFVIDKFPISRPNLTFSTLTVSNMSPEDSSIYLCSVEGGQSYGYTFGSGTRLTVV.

The J gene is TRBJ2-3, the V gene TRBV30; tentatively, D is TRBD1 (6 bases). The CDR3 extends over 17 amino acids. The germline CDR1 and CDR2 sequences are GTSNPN and SVGIG (reference sequence). The germline V and J ends were trimmed by 3 bases and 2 bases, with 21 bases remaining between them. The CDR3 sequence: CAWRSNSGESPTDTQYF. CDR3 coding DNA: TGTGCCTGGAGATCAAACTCAGGGGAGTCCCCCACAGATACGCAGTATTTT.

The V gene is TRBV15, the J gene TRBJ2-5; D call uncertain. The CDR3 has 13 amino acids. The V gene lost 0 bases and the J gene lost 4 bases, with 6 bases spanning the gap. Germline V CDR1 and CDR2: LNHNV, YYDKDF (reference sequence). CDR3 region: CATSRDPRETQYF. In DNA form, the CDR3 reads TGTGCCACCAGCAGAGATCCTAGAGAGACCCAGTACTTC.

The V call is TRBV6-1, the J call TRBJ1-1; 7 bases map to TRBD1. The V segment lost 3 bases and the J segment 6 bases; nucleotides outside the gene matches: 4. Germline-derived CDR1 and CDR2 are MNHNS and SASEGT. The CDR3 runs to 13 residues. The chain's CDR3 is CASSEGDSPEAFF. In DNA, the CDR3 is TGTGCCAGCAGTGAGGGGGACAGCCCTGAAGCTTTCTTT.

This chain's CDR3 is CASSTRDSKSPLHF. Written as DNA, the CDR3 is TGTGCCAGTAGTACCCGGGACAGCAAATCACCCCTCCACTTT. The chain couples TRBV19 to TRBJ1-6, with 7 bases aligning to TRBD1. The CDR3 is made up of 14 amino acids. V was pared by 4 bases and J by 10 bases, with 7 bases of the junction left unmatched. In germline, CDR1 is LNHDA, CDR2 SQIVND (reference sequence).

In its sample, this clone was seen once. V usage is TRBV5-1 and J usage is TRBJ1-4, with 8 positions matching TRBD1. Germline CDR1 reads SGHRS; CDR2 reads YFSETQ. This CDR3 comprises 15 residues. J lost 4 bases, V lost 1 base, and 3 bases had no gene match. The CDR3 sequence: CASSLPDRDNEKLFF. The CDR3 DNA sequence: TGCGCCAGCAGCTTGCCGGACAGGGATAATGAAAAACTGTTTTTT.

CDR3 sequence (DNA): TGCGCCAGCAGCCAGCCGAGCAGGGGCACCTACAATGAGCAGTTCTTC. It is translated as CASSQPSRGTYNEQFF. The chain combines TRBV4-1 with TRBJ2-1; D possibly corresponds to TRBD1 (6 bases). The CDR3 runs to 16 residues. V lost 3 bases to trimming and J lost 2 bases, with 14 bases between them. Germline CDR1 and CDR2: MGHRA and YSYEKL.

The DNA for the CDR3 is TGTGCCAGCAGCGCGGTACTAGCGGGGGCCCTATACAATGAGCAGTTCTTC. Its translation is CASSAVLAGALYNEQFF. The J gene is TRBJ2-1, the V gene TRBV5-6; 11 bases match TRBD2. The ends lost 4 bases at V and 4 bases at J; junction bases unmatched: 10. CDR1 is SGHDT, CDR2 YYEEEE, per germline. CDR3 length: 17 residues.

The V and J genes are TRBV5-6 and TRBJ1-1, with D unresolved. The V gene's germline CDR1 is SGHDT and CDR2 YYEEEE. The length of the CDR3 is 15 residues. Trimming cost V 0 bases and J 0 bases, with 9 bases left between them. For the CDR3, the DNA is TGTGCCAGCAGCTTGGATACTTTAATGAACACTGAAGCTTTCTTT. Residues: CASSLDTLMNTEAFF. Full variable domain (remainder filled in from reference TRBV5-6 and TRBJ1-1): DAGVTQSPTHLIKTRGQQVTLRCSPKSGHDTVSWYQQALGQGPQFIFQYYEEEERQRGNFPDRFSGHQFPNYSSELNVNALLLGDSALYLCASSLDTLMNTEAFFGQGTRLTVV.

The chain employs TRBV7-3 and TRBJ1-1; D unresolved. The CDR3 covers 16 residues. Germline loops: CDR1 SGHTA, CDR2 FQGTGA. The germline V and J ends were trimmed by 5 bases and 4 bases, with 20 bases remaining between them. CDR3 region: CASSLRDTGTGTEAFF. The CDR3 DNA sequence: TGTGCCAGCAGCCTCCGGGATACGGGAACTGGCACTGAAGCTTTCTTT.

This rearrangement joins TRBV7-9 to TRBJ1-2; 9 bases match TRBD1. Germline V gene lookup returns CDR1 SEHNR and CDR2 FQNEAQ (reference sequence). Trimming at V came to 1 base and at J to 5 bases, leaving 5 bases not matched to a gene. The CDR3 runs to 15 residues. The CDR3 sequence is CASSLGQGVEYGYTF. The CDR3 DNA reads as TGTGCCAGCAGCTTAGGACAGGGGGTCGAATATGGCTACACCTTC.

This clone was seen once. CDR3 sequence (DNA): TGTGCCAGCAGCGTAGACGGGACAGGGGCCCCCCTGGAAGTCTACACCTTC. It specifies CASSVDGTGAPLEVYTF. V is TRBV9 and J is TRBJ1-2, with 10 bases aligning to TRBD1. The CDR3 has 17 residues. V lost 0 bases and J lost 10; bases outside the gene matches: 15. Germline V gene lookup returns CDR1 SGDLS and CDR2 YYNGEE.

The V and J genes are TRBV3-1 (or the pseudogene TRBV3-2) and TRBJ2-1; TRBD2 agrees at 8 bases. The germline CDR1 and CDR2 sequences are LGHDT and YNNKEL (reference sequence). V trimming: 3 bases; J trimming: 1 base; junction bases outside the gene matches: 5. This CDR3 is built from 16 residues. This CDR3 is CASSHLGTSSYNEQFF. DNA of the CDR3: TGTGCCAGCAGCCACCTCGGGACTAGTTCCTACAATGAGCAGTTCTTC.

The V call is TRBV6-1, the J call TRBJ1-6; TRBD1 matches at 12 bases. V dropped 2 bases and J dropped 10; count of bases not matched to a gene: 12. In germline, CDR1 is MNHNS, CDR2 SASEGT. This CDR3 comprises 18 residues. The CDR3 loop is CASSERGQGALLGSPLHF. Here the CDR3 DNA reads TGTGCCAGCAGTGAACGGGGACAGGGGGCCCTATTAGGCTCACCCCTCCACTTT.

The rearrangement links TRBV19 to TRBJ1-5; unclear D gene. CDR3 length: 14 residues. Germline assignment: CDR1 LNHDA and CDR2 SQIVND (reference sequence). With 4 bases removed from V and 7 bases from J, the gap between germline ends came to 14 bases. The CDR3: CASSSYPTGQPQHF. In nucleotides, the CDR3 is TGTGCCAGTAGTAGTTACCCCACGGGGCAGCCCCAGCATTTT.

This clone has only one observation. V usage is TRBV5-1 and J usage is TRBJ2-7, with TRBD1 as a possible D gene (6 bases). The V and J ends lost 4 bases and 6 bases respectively, with 17 bases between them. There are 14 residues in the CDR3. The V gene's germline CDR1 is SGHRS and CDR2 YFSETQ. CDR3 in DNA: TGCGCCAGCAGCCTTACAGGGTACGAGGGCGAGCAGTACTTC. It encodes CASSLTGYEGEQYF.

The chain links TRBV3-1 (or the pseudogene TRBV3-2) to TRBJ2-4; 9 nucleotides line up with TRBD1. This CDR3 region has 16 residues. The ends lost 0 bases at V and 3 bases at J; junction bases unmatched: 3. Germline assignment: CDR1 LGHDT and CDR2 YNNKEL (reference sequence). In DNA, the CDR3 is TGTGCCAGCAGCCAAGATGGGACAGGGAGCAAAAACATTCAGTACTTC. This gives the protein CASSQDGTGSKNIQYF.

The chain carries TRBV11-1 and TRBJ2-3, with D tentatively TRBD1 (6 bases). From germline, CDR1 is SGHAT and CDR2 FQDESV (reference sequence). There are 15 residues in the CDR3. Trimming took off 2 bases at V and 0 bases at J, with 9 bases between the two ends. CDR3 DNA: TGTGCCAGCAGCTTAACAGGGCCGAGCACAGATACGCAGTATTTT. Translation gives CASSLTGPSTDTQYF. The whole variable domain, filled in from reference TRBV11-1 and TRBJ2-3, reads EAEVAQSPRYKITEKSQAVAFWCDPISGHATLYWYRQILGQGPELLVQFQDESVVDDSQLPKDRFSAERLKGVDSTLKIQPAELGDSAMYLCASSLTGPSTDTQYFGPGTRLTVL.

This sequence joins TRBV7-9 and TRBJ2-7; a weak D match, TRBD2 (6 bases). Trimming took off 2 bases at V and 7 bases at J, with 9 bases between the two ends. The CDR3 runs 12 residues. Germline V lookup: CDR1 SEHNR, CDR2 FQNEAQ (reference sequence). For the CDR3, the DNA is TGTGCCAGCAGCTTACCTGCGGGGGAGCAGTACTTC. Translated, it gives CASSLPAGEQYF.

As concerns this clone: The same CDR3 also results from other DNA sequences found in this sample. This sequence joins TRBV29-1 and TRBJ2-1; D is unclear. The CDR3 is 12 amino acids. Germline loops: CDR1 SQVTM, CDR2 ANQGSEA. Trimming pared 1 base from V and 4 bases from J, leaving 5 bases between. This chain's CDR3 is CSVEGQYNEQFF. CDR3 DNA: TGCAGCGTTGAAGGGCAGTACAATGAGCAGTTCTTC.